This T cell receptor beta chain emerged from a study of T-cell memory formation after mild COVID-19 (dated by TCRdb to 2020 to 2023). About the investigation overall: TCR sequence clusters from the two donors were largely donor specific. In two donors, T-cell clones that expanded and contracted after mild COVID-19 were tracked by sequencing TCRalpha and TCRbeta repertoires over time. Two young, previously healthy adult volunteers made up the cohort, one male and one female. Findings and caveats that apply to the study as a whole: Contracting CD4+ clones were found mainly in CM and EM memory subsets, while CD8+ clones were enriched in EMRA. Only two mild cases were covered by the study, and larger cohorts that include severe cases with pre-infection samples were considered necessary. Clones contracting from day 15 to 85 had balanced CD4/CD8 phenotypes, while a second wave expanding from day 15 to 37 was biased towards CD4+. Some responding clones were found in pre-infection memory, which suggests that pre-existing cross-reactive memory T cells took part in the SARS-CoV-2 response. The second-wave clones that peaked on day 37 were not confirmed to be SARS-CoV-2 specific.

Reads for this sample came from an Illumina NovaSeq 6000. TCRalpha and TCRbeta cDNA libraries were built by 5'RACE with constant-segment primers, adding sample barcodes and unique molecular identifiers. RNA was extracted from every sample with Trizol reagent. Amplification of the libraries took two PCR steps, and the second step added a second sample barcode plus Illumina TruSeq adapters. Sequencing of the libraries was done on an Illumina NovaSeq, producing 2 x 150 bp paired-end reads. The paper's data handling went like this. Demultiplexing of reads and collapsing into UMI-guided consensus sequences were performed with migec v1.2.7. With mixcr v2.1.11, UMI consensuses were aligned to TRA and TRB V and J templates and assembled into clonotypes. Expanded or contracted clonotypes were those called significant by both edgeR and NoisET, with noise models trained on biological replicates. For edgeR calls, a false discovery rate-adjusted p below 0.01 and a log2 fold-change threshold of 1 were applied. As an exploratory analysis of dynamics, max-normalized trajectories of the 1000 most abundant clonotypes were examined by PCA with hierarchical clustering. Separately sequenced CD4+ and CD8+ repertoires were used to assign a CD4 or CD8 phenotype to each responding clone. The raw public data were reprocessed by TCRdb itself: fastp quality trimming at Q25, MiXCR clonotype calling, in-frame beta chains only. Entries that share a CDR3 protein sequence are merged under the most common genes and DNA. These V and J calls are TCRdb output, not the study's own analysis. The sample table contains some 320,000 distinct CDR3 sequences; only one count was recorded for roughly an eighth of them. The ten top clones hold 21% of the sample.

PBMCs were isolated by Ficoll-Paque density gradient centrifugation. This clonotype showed up just once. Its antigen is unknown. No base quality values were provided; no much bigger clone lies one nucleotide off. One read yields weak evidence. V drops 6 bases and J drops 12 bases, leaving 11 bases in between. The CDR3, from cysteine to phenylalanine, totals 10 residues. The sequence is cut down to CDR3 DNA, 30 bases in frame from base 1. CDR1 is given as SNHLY and CDR2 as FYNNEI, both from the germline V gene. The chain uses TRBV2 and TRBJ1-2; the D gene is perhaps TRBD1, on 5 matching bases. The sequence was obtained from a man between 18 and 35 years old who had mild COVID-19 (a few samples of this study predate the infection). The sample titles of this study are shuffled in the database, so cell type and time point are left out; the donor was told from shared clones. The sample comprised PBMCs or a T cell subset sorted from them (not recorded which). The CDR3 protein: CASRGGDDTF. In nucleotide form, the sequence is TGTGCCAGCAGGGGAGGGGATGACACCTTC. Where the CDR3 stops, the reference TRBV2 and TRBJ1-2 genes take over; the full variable domain is EPEVTQTPSHQVTQMGQEVILRCVPISNHLYFYWYRQILGQKVEFLVSFYNNEISEKSEIFDDQFSVERPDGSNFTLKIRSTKLEDSAMYFCASRGGDDTFGSGTRLTVV.